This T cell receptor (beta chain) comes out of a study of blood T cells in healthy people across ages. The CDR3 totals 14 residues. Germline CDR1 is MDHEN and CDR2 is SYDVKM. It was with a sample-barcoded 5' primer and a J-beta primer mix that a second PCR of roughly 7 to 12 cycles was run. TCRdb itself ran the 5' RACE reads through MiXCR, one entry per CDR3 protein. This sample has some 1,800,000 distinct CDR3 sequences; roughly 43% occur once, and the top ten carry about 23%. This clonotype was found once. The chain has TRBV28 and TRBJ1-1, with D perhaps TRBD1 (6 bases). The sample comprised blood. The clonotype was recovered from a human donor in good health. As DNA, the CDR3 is TGTGTCATAACTACGGCAGGGGCGAACACTGAAGCTTTCTTT. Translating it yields CVITTAGANTEAFF.